There are a few counts of the clone carrying this T cell receptor (beta chain). The data derive from a study of tumor-infiltrating lymphocytes in primary liver carcinoma. The CDR3 consists of 13 residues. The germline gives CDR1 SNHLY, CDR2 FYNNEI. V was clipped by 11 bases and J by 0 bases, with 10 bases between them. A constant-region primer primed TCR beta cDNA synthesis from roughly 510 ng of total RNA. Each TCR beta library was derived from three nested multiplex PCR rounds that employed slightly modified ARM-PCR. Each of the first two PCR rounds ran roughly 9 cycles with TRBV1-TRBV30 forward and C-beta reverse primers. A single record per CDR3 protein comes from TCRdb applying MiXCR to the multiplex PCR reads. The sample holds some 130,000 distinct CDR3 sequences; roughly 70% are singletons and the top ten take around 8.1%. Total RNA and DNA came together from 20-30 mg of bulk tissue without cell sorting.

The specimen sequenced was tumor-adjacent normal liver tissue. The rearrangement uses TRBV2 and TRBJ2-2; no firm D call. The sequence was obtained from a woman aged 60-70 years with primary liver carcinoma and hepatitis B virus infection. The CDR3 bases are TGTGCCGGCGCGTATGCGAACACCGGGGAGCTGTTTTTT. Translating it yields CAGAYANTGELFF.